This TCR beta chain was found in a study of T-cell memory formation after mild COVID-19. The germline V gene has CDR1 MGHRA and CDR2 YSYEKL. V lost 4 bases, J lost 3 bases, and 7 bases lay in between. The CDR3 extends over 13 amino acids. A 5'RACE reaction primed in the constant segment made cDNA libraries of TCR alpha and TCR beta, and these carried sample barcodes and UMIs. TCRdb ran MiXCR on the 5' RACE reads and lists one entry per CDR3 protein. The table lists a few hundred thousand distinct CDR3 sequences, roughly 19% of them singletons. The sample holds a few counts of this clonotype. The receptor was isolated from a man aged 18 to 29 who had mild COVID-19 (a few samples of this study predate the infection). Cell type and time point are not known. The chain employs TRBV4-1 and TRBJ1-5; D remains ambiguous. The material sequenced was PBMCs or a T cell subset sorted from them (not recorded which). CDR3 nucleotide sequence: TGCGCCAGCAGCCCTTGGGTCAATCAGCCCCAGCATTTT. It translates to CASSPWVNQPQHF.